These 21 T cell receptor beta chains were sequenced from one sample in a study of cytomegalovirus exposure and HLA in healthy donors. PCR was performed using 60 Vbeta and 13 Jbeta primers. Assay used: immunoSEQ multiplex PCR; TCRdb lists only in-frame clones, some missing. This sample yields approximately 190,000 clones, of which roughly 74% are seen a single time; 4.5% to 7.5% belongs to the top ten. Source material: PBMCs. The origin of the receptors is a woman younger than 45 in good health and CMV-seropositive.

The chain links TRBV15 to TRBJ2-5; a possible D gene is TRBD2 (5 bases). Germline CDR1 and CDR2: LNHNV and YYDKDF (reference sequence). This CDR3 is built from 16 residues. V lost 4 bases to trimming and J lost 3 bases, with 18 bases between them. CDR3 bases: TGTGCCACCAGCACCCCCTTTGAGGGCGAAAAAGAGACCCAGTACTTC. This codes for CATSTPFEGEKETQYF.

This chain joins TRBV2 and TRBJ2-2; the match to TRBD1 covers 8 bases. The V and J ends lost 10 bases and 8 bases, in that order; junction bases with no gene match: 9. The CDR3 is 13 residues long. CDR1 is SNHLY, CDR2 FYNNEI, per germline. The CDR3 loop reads CATQGQAEGELFF. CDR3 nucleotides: TGTGCCACCCAGGGACAGGCGGAAGGGGAGCTGTTTTTT.

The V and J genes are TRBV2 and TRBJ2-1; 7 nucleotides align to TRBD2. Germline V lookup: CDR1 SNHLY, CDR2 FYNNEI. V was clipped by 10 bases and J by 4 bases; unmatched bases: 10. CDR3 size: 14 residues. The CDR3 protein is CATPAGESYNEQFF. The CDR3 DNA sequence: TGTGCCACCCCCGCGGGAGAGAGTTACAATGAGCAGTTCTTC.

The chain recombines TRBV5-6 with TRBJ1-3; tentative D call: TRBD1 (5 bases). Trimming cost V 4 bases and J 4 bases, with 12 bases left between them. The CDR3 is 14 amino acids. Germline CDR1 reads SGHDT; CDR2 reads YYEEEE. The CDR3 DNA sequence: TGTGCCAGCAGCGTGGGGGTACAGGGAAACACCATATATTTT. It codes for CASSVGVQGNTIYF.

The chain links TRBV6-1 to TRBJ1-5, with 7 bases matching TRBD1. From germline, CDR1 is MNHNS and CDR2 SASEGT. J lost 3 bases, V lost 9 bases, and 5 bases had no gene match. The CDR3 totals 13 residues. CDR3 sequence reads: CASLGTDNQPQHF. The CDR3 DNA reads TGTGCCAGTCTCGGGACAGACAATCAGCCCCAGCATTTT.

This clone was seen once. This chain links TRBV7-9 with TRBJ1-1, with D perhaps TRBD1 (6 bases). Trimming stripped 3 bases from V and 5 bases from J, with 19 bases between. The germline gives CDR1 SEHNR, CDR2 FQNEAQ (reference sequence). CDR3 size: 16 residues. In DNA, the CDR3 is TGTGCCAGCAGCTTCCCCCGAGGGGGGGCGAGAACTGAAGCTTTCTTT. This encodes CASSFPRGGARTEAFF.

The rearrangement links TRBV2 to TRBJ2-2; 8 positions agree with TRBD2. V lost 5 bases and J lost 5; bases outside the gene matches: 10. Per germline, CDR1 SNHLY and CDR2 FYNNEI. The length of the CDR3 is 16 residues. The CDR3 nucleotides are TGTGCCAGCAGTCAGTTGAGCGGGAGTCTAACCGGGGAGCTGTTTTTT. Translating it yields CASSQLSGSLTGELFF. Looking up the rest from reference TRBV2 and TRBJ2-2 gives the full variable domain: EPEVTQTPSHQVTQMGQEVILRCVPISNHLYFYWYRQILGQKVEFLVSFYNNEISEKSEIFDDQFSVERPDGSNFTLKIRSTKLEDSAMYFCASSQLSGSLTGELFFGEGSRLTVL.

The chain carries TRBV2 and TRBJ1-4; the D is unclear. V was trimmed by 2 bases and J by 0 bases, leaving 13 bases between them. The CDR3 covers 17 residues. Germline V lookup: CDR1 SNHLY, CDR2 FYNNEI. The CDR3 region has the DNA TGTGCCAGCAGTGAAAGGATGCCAGGATCAACTAATGAAAAACTGTTTTTT. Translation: CASSERMPGSTNEKLFF.

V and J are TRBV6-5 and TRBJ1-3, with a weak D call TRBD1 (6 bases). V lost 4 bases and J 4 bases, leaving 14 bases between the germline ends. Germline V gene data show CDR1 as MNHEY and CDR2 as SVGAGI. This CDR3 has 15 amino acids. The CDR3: CASSSQGTAGNTIYF. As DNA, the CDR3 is TGTGCCAGCAGTTCCCAGGGGACGGCAGGAAACACCATATATTTT.

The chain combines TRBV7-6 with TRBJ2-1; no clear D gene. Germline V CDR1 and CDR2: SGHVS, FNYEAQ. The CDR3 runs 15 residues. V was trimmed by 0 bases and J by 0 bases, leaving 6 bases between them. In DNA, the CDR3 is TGTGCCAGCAGCTTAGCGGAGAGCTCCTACAATGAGCAGTTCTTC. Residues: CASSLAESSYNEQFF. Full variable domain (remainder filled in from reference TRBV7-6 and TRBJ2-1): GAGVSQSPRYKVTKRGQDVALRCDPISGHVSLYWYRQALGQGPEFLTYFNYEAQQDKSGLPNDRFSAERPEGSISTLTIQRTEQRDSAMYRCASSLAESSYNEQFFGPGTRLTVL.

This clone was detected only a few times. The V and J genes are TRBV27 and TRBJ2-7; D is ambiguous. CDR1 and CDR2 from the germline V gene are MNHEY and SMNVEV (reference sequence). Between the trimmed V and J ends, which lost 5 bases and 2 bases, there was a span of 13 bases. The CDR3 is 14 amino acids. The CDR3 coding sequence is TGTGCCAGCAGTCCATCTAGAGGCCCCTACGAGCAGTACTTC. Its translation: CASSPSRGPYEQYF.

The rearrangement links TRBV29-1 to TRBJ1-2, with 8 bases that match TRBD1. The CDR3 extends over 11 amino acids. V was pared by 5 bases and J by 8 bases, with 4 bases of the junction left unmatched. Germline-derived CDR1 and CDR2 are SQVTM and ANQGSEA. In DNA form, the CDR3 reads TGCAGCGTTTCAGGGGGCCCCGGCTACACCTTC. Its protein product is CSVSGGPGYTF.

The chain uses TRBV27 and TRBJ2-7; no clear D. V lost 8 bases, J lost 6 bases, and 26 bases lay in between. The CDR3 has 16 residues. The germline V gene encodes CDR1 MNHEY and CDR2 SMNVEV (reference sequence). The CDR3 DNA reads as TGTGCCAGCCAGGATGGGTTTAAGAACCCCCTCGCCGAGCAGTACTTC. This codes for CASQDGFKNPLAEQYF.

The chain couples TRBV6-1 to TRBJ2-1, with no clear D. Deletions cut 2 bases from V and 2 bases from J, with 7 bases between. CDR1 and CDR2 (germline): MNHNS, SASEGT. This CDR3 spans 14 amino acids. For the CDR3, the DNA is TGTGCCAGCAGTGAACCGGGTGCCTACAATGAGCAGTTCTTC. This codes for CASSEPGAYNEQFF.

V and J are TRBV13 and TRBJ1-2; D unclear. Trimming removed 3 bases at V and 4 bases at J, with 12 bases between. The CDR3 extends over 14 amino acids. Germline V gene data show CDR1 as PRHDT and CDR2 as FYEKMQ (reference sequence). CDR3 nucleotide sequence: TGTGCCAGCAGCTTTCTTCGAGATAGCTATGGCTACACCTTC. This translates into CASSFLRDSYGYTF.

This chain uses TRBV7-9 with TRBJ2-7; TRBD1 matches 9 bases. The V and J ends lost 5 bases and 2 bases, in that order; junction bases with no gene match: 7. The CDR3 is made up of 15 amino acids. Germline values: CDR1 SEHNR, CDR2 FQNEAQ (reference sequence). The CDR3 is CASSPRDRVTYEQYF. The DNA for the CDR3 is TGTGCCAGCAGCCCCCGGGACAGGGTAACCTACGAGCAGTACTTC. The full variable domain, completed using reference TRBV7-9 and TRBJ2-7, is DTGVSQNPRHKITKRGQNVTFRCDPISEHNRLYWYRQTLGQGPEFLTYFQNEAQLEKSRLLSDRFSAERPKGSFSTLEIQRTEQGDSAMYLCASSPRDRVTYEQYFGPGTRLTVT.

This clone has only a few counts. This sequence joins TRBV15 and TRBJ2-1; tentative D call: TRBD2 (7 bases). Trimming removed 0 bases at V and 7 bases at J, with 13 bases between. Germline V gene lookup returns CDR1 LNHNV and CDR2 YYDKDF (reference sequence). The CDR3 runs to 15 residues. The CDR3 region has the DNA TGTGCCACCAGCAGAGATGTAGGGGGAGGGAATGAGCAGTTCTTC. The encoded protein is CATSRDVGGGNEQFF. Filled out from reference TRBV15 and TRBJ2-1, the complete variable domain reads DAMVIQNPRYQVTQFGKPVTLSCSQTLNHNVMYWYQQKSSQAPKLLFHYYDKDFNNEADTPDNFQSRRPNTSFCFLDIRSPGLGDTAMYLCATSRDVGGGNEQFFGPGTRLTVL.

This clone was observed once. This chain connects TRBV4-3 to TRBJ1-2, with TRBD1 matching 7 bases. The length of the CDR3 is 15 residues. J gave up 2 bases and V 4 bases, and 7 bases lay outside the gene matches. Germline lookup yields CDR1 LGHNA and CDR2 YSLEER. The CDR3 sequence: CASSPGTALNYGYTF. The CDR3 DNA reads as TGCGCCAGCAGCCCCGGGACAGCGCTCAACTATGGCTACACCTTC.

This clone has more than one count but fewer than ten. This CDR3 is CASSLVSGVYQETQYF. CDR3 nucleotides: TGCGCCAGCAGCTTGGTGTCAGGGGTATACCAAGAGACCCAGTACTTC. This rearrangement joins TRBV5-1 to TRBJ2-5; D might be TRBD1 (6 bases). Germline values: CDR1 SGHRS, CDR2 YFSETQ. V was cut by 0 bases and J by 0 bases, with 12 bases left in between. The CDR3 runs to 16 residues.

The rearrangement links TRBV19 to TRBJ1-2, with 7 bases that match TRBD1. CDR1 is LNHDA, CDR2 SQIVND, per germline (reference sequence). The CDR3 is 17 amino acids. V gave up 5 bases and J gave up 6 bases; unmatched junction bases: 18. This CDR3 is CASSLFGGQVGSNGYTF. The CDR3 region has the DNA TGTGCCAGTAGTTTATTTGGAGGACAGGTCGGGTCGAATGGCTACACCTTC.

The CDR3 bases are TGTGCCAGCAGCCCCAGGGGAGGGGGTGATGAAAAACTGTTTTTT. It codes for CASSPRGGGDEKLFF. This chain joins TRBV11-2 and TRBJ1-4; D might be TRBD1 (6 bases). V lost 5 bases and J 6 bases, leaving 16 bases between the germline ends. Germline CDR1 and CDR2: SGHAT and FQNNGV. The CDR3 contains 15 residues.